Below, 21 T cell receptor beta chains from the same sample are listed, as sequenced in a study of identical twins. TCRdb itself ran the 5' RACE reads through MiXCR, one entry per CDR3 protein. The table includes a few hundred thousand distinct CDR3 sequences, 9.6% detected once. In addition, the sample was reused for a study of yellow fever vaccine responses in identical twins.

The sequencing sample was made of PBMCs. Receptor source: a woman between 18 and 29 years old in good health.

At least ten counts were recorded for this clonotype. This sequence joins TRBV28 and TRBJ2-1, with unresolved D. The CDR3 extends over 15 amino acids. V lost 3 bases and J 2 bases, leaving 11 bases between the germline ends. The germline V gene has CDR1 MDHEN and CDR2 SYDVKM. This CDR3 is CASSFLGVTYNEQFF. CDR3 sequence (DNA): TGTGCCAGCAGTTTTTTGGGTGTTACCTACAATGAGCAGTTCTTC.

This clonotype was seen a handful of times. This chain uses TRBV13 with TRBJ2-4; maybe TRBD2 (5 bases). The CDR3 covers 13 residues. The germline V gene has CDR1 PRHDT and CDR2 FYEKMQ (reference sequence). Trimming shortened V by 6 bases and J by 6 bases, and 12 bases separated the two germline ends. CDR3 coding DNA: TGTGCCAGCAGTCCAGGACGGGGAAACATTCAGTACTTC. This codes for CASSPGRGNIQYF.

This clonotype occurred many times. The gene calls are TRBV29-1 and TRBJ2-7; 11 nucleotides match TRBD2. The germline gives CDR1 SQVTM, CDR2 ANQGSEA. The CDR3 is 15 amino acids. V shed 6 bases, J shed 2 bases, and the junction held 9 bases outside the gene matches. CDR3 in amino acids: CSVIQLAGDPYEQYF. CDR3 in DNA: TGCAGCGTAATTCAACTAGCGGGAGACCCCTACGAGCAGTACTTC.

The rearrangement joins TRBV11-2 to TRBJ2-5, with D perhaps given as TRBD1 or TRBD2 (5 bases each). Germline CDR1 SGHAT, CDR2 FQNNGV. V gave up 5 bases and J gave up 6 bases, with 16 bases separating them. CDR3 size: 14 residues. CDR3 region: CASSQVGSGQTQYF. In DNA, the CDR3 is TGTGCCAGCAGCCAAGTGGGGTCGGGACAGACCCAGTACTTC.

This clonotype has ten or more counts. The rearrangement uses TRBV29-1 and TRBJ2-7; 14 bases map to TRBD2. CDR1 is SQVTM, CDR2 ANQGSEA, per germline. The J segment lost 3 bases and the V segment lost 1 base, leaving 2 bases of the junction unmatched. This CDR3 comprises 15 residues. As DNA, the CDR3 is TGCAGCGTTGAAGGGACTAGCGGGGGGAACTACGAGCAGTACTTC. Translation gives CSVEGTSGGNYEQYF.

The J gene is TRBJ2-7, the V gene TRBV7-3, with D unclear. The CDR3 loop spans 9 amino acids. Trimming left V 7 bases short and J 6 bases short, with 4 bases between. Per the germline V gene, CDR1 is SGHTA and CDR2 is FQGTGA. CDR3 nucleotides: TGTGCCAGCAACAGCGAGCAGTACTTC. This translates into CASNSEQYF.

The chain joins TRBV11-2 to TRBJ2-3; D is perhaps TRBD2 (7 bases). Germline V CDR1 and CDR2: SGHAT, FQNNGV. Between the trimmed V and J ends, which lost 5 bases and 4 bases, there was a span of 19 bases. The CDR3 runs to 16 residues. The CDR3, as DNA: TGTGCCAGCAGCGGGATACGGGGGGCGCTCCCAGATACGCAGTATTTT. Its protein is CASSGIRGALPDTQYF.

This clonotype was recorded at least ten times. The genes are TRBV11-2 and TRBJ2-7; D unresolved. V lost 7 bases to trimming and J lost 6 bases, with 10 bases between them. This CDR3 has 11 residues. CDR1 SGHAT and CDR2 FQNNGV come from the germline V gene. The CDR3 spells CASTRSLEQYF. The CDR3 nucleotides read TGTGCCAGCACCCGATCACTCGAGCAGTACTTC.

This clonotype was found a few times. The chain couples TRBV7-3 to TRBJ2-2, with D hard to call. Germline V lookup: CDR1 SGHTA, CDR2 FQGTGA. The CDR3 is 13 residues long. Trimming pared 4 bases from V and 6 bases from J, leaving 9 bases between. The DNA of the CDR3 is TGTGCCAGCAGCTATCAGGTTGCCGGGGAGCTGTTTTTT. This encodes CASSYQVAGELFF.

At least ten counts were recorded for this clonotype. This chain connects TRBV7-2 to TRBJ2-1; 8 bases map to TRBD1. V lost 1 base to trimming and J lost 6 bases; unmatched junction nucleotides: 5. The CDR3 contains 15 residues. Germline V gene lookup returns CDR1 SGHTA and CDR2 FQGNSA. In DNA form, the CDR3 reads TGTGCCAGCAGCTTAGGTCAGGGGGCACCCAATGAGCAGTTCTTC. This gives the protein CASSLGQGAPNEQFF.

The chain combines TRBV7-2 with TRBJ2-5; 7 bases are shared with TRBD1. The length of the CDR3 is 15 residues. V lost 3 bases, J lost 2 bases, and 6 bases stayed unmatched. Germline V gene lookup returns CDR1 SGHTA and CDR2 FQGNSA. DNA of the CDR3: TGTGCCAGCAGCTTCATGGCAGGGGGTCAAGAGACCCAGTACTTC. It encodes CASSFMAGGQETQYF.

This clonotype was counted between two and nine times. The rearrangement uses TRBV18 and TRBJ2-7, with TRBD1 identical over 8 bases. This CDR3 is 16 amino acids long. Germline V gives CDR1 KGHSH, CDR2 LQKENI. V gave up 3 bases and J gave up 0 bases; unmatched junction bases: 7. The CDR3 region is CASSPGGQVLSYEQYF. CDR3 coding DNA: TGTGCCAGCTCACCCGGGGGACAGGTACTCTCCTACGAGCAGTACTTC.

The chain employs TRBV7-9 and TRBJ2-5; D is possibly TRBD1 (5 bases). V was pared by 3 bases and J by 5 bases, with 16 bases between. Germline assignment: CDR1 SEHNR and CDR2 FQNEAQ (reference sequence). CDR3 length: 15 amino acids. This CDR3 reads CASSFTNAAGETQYF. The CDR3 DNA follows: TGTGCCAGCAGCTTCACGAACGCGGCAGGGGAGACCCAGTACTTC.

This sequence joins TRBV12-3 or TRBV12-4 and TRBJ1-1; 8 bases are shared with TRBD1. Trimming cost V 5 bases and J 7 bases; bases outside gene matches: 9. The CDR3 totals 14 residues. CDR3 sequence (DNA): TGTGCCAGCAGTCCTCGACAGGGGCGGGGTGAAGCTTTCTTT. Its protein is CASSPRQGRGEAFF.

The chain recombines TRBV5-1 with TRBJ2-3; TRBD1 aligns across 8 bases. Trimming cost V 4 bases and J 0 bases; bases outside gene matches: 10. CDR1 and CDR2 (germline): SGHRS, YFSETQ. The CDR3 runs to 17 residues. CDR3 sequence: CASSTLTGGLSTDTQYF. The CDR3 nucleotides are TGCGCCAGCAGCACGTTAACAGGGGGACTTAGCACAGATACGCAGTATTTT.

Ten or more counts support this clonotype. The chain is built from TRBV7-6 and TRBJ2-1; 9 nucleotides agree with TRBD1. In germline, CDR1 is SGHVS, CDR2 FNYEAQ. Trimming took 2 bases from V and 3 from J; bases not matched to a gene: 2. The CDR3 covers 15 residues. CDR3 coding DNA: TGTGCCAGCAGCTTAAGACAGGGGGACTACAATGAGCAGTTCTTC. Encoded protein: CASSLRQGDYNEQFF.

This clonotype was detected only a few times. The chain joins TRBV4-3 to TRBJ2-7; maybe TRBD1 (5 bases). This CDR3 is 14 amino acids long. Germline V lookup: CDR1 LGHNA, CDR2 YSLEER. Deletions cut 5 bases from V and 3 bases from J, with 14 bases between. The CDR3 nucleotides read TGCGCCAGCAGCTCTGACAGATCCCACTACGAGCAGTACTTC. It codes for CASSSDRSHYEQYF.

CDR3 region: CSASLPPSSEQYF. Written as DNA, the CDR3 is TGCAGTGCTAGTCTCCCCCCGAGTTCCGAGCAGTACTTC. The V call is TRBV20-1, the J call TRBJ2-7, with no clear D. Deletions cut 3 bases from V and 6 bases from J, with 15 bases between. The length of the CDR3 is 13 residues. Looked up from germline, CDR1 is DFQATT and CDR2 is SNEGSKA (reference sequence).

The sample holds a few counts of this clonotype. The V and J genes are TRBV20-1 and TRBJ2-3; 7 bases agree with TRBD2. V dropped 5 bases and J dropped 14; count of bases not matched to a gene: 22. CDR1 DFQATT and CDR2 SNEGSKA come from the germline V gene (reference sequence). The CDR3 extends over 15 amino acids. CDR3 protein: CSALPTTSDQRQWYF. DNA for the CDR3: TGCAGTGCTCTTCCGACTACTAGCGACCAAAGACAGTGGTATTTT.

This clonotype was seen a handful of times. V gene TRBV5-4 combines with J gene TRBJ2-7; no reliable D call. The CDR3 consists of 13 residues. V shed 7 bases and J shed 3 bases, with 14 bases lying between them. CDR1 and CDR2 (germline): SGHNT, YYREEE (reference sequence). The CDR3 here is CASRGRMDYEQYF. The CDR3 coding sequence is TGTGCCAGCCGAGGACGGATGGACTACGAGCAGTACTTC.

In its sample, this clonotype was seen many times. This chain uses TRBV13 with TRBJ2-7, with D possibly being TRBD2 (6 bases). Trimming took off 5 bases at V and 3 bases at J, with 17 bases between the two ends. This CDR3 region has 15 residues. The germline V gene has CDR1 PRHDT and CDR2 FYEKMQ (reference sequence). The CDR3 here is CASSRLVGLDYEQYF. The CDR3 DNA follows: TGTGCCAGCAGCCGACTAGTTGGTCTCGACTACGAGCAGTACTTC.